What follows are 4 T cell receptor beta chains derived from one specimen sequenced in a study of cytomegalovirus exposure and HLA in healthy donors. Vbeta (60) and Jbeta (13) primers were used in the PCR. The assay was immunoSEQ multiplex PCR, and TCRdb's table has in-frame clones only and misses some. Counted here are about 100,000 clones, more than 75% occurring once; the ten biggest clones make up approximately 3.6%. The sequencing sample was made of PBMCs. The receptor source for this set is a woman aged 45 to 65 in good health and CMV-seropositive.

This chain uses TRBV19 with TRBJ1-1; 8 bases are a match to TRBD1. Germline lookup yields CDR1 LNHDA and CDR2 SQIVND (reference sequence). This CDR3 is built from 19 residues. V lost 7 bases to trimming and J lost 6 bases; unmatched junction nucleotides: 25. This CDR3 is CASIQGALFAPSQRSEAFF. In nucleotides, the CDR3 is TGTGCCAGTATTCAGGGGGCTTTGTTTGCCCCCAGCCAGAGGTCTGAAGCTTTCTTT.

The rearrangement links TRBV27 to TRBJ1-5, with a tentative D call TRBD1 (5 bases). The V gene lost 2 bases and the J gene lost 6 bases, with 5 bases spanning the gap. The germline CDR1 and CDR2 sequences are MNHEY and SMNVEV (reference sequence). The CDR3 runs 12 residues. CDR3 in DNA: TGTGCCAGCAGTTTAAGGGGTCAGCCCCAGCATTTT. It is translated as CASSLRGQPQHF.

V is TRBV15 and J is TRBJ1-1; maybe TRBD1 (6 bases). The CDR3 is 14 amino acids. Germline CDR1 is LNHNV and CDR2 is YYDKDF (reference sequence). Trimming took 5 bases from V and 1 from J, leaving 11 bases between them. CDR3 bases: TGTGCCACCAGCTGGGGACAAACGAACACTGAAGCTTTCTTT. It encodes CATSWGQTNTEAFF. Looking up the rest from reference TRBV15 and TRBJ1-1 gives the full variable domain: DAMVIQNPRYQVTQFGKPVTLSCSQTLNHNVMYWYQQKSSQAPKLLFHYYDKDFNNEADTPDNFQSRRPNTSFCFLDIRSPGLGDTAMYLCATSWGQTNTEAFFGQGTRLTVV.

The chain couples TRBV20-1 to TRBJ2-7; weak D call: TRBD1 (6 bases). Trimming took 4 bases from V and 2 from J, leaving 6 bases between them. The CDR3 loop spans 11 amino acids. Germline CDR1 reads DFQATT; CDR2 reads SNEGSKA (reference sequence). As DNA, the CDR3 is TGCAGTGCTAACAGGGCCTACGAGCAGTACTTC. As protein: CSANRAYEQYF.